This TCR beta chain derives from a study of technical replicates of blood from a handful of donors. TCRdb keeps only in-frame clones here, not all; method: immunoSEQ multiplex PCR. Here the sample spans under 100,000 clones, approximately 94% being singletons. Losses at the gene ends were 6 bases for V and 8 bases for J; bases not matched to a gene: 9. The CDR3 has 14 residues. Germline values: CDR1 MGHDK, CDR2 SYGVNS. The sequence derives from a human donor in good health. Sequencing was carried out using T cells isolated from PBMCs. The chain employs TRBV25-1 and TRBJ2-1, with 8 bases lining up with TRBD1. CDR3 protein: CASRRQGSPHEQFF. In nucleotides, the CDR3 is TGTGCCAGCAGAAGACAGGGGAGCCCCCATGAGCAGTTCTTC. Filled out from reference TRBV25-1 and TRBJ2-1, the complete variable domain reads EADIYQTPRYLVIGTGKKITLECSQTMGHDKMYWYQQDPGMELHLIHYSYGVNSTEKGDLSSESTVSRIRTEHFPLTLESARPSHTSQYLCASRRQGSPHEQFFGPGTRLTVL.